Shown below are 6 T cell receptor beta chains from a single sample sequenced in a study of blood T cell repertoires in COVID-19. Profiling relied on immunoSEQ multiplex PCR, and the TCRdb table lists in-frame clones only, not all of them. The sample gives 240,000 or so clones, roughly 80% of which show up once; about 9.5% is in the top ten. Sequenced material: peripheral blood. The receptors were gathered from an elderly woman with acute or convalescent COVID-19.

The chain couples TRBV3-1 (or the pseudogene TRBV3-2) to TRBJ1-2; 10 bases align to TRBD1. CDR3 length: 15 residues. Germline lookup yields CDR1 LGHDT and CDR2 YNNKEL (reference sequence). V lost 3 bases and J lost 2; bases outside the gene matches: 3. CDR3 DNA sequence: TGTGCCAGCAGCCAGGGACAGGGGAAGAACTATGGCTACACCTTC. This encodes CASSQGQGKNYGYTF.

The chain is built from TRBV11-1 and TRBJ1-6; TRBD1 might be the D (5 bases). The CDR3 runs 15 residues. V was cut by 5 bases and J by 6 bases, with 14 bases left in between. Germline assignment: CDR1 SGHAT and CDR2 FQDESV (reference sequence). This chain's CDR3 is CASSLGQLSNSPLHF. CDR3 nucleotide sequence: TGTGCCAGCAGCCTAGGACAATTGTCTAATTCACCCCTCCACTTT. Full variable domain (outside the CDR3, taken from reference TRBV11-1 and TRBJ1-6): EAEVAQSPRYKITEKSQAVAFWCDPISGHATLYWYRQILGQGPELLVQFQDESVVDDSQLPKDRFSAERLKGVDSTLKIQPAELGDSAMYLCASSLGQLSNSPLHFGNGTRLTVT.

The chain joins TRBV28 to TRBJ1-1; TRBD1 might be the D (6 bases). The germline V gene has CDR1 MDHEN and CDR2 SYDVKM. V was clipped by 8 bases and J by 3 bases, with 16 bases between them. The CDR3 is made up of 14 amino acids. The CDR3 region is CASSSIGQHTEAFF. CDR3 nucleotides: TGTGCCAGCTCAAGTATAGGACAGCACACTGAAGCTTTCTTT.

V and J are TRBV20-1 and TRBJ1-1; D might be TRBD1 (5 bases). V was clipped by 3 bases and J by 2 bases, with 16 bases between them. This CDR3 region has 15 residues. Germline V gene lookup returns CDR1 DFQATT and CDR2 SNEGSKA (reference sequence). The CDR3 reads CSASRGGRGNTEAFF. The CDR3, as DNA: TGCAGTGCTAGTCGGGGGGGGAGGGGCAACACTGAAGCTTTCTTT.

The chain has TRBV7-6 and TRBJ1-2; TRBD1 is a possible D gene (5 bases). CDR1 is SGHVS and CDR2 is FNYEAQ in the germline V gene. The CDR3 is 14 residues long. V lost 5 bases to trimming and J lost 8 bases, with 18 bases between them. CDR3 coding DNA: TGTGCCAGCAGCCCACAGGCTCCGCGAGGAGGCTACACCTTC. Encoded protein: CASSPQAPRGGYTF.

The chain couples TRBV15 to TRBJ1-6, with a weak D call TRBD1 (5 bases). With 1 base removed from V and 10 bases from J, the gap between germline ends came to 11 bases. Per the germline V gene, CDR1 is LNHNV and CDR2 is YYDKDF (reference sequence). The CDR3 is 14 residues long. The CDR3 region is CATSRGQGISPLHF. CDR3 sequence (DNA): TGTGCCACCAGCAGAGGCCAGGGAATCTCACCCCTCCACTTT. The variable domain in full, completed from reference TRBV15 and TRBJ1-6, reads DAMVIQNPRYQVTQFGKPVTLSCSQTLNHNVMYWYQQKSSQAPKLLFHYYDKDFNNEADTPDNFQSRRPNTSFCFLDIRSPGLGDTAMYLCATSRGQGISPLHFGNGTRLTVT.